This T cell receptor beta chain was retrieved from a study of cytomegalovirus exposure and HLA in healthy donors. Findings of the study overall: The dataset shows that most TCR sequences were rare, while some public TCRs occurred in many donors. Reported performance of the classifier showed diagnosis of cytomegalovirus status with high specificity and sensitivity. It was only CMV serostatus that was available as immune exposure information.

The germline V gene encodes CDR1 SGHTA and CDR2 FQGNSA. The CDR3 has 17 amino acids. Deletions cut 0 bases from V and 2 bases from J, with 17 bases between. With 60 Vbeta and 13 Jbeta primers, the PCR was carried out. Libraries were prepared by immunoSEQ multiplex PCR; TCRdb keeps only in-frame clonotypes and omits some of them. The table records 90,000 to 110,000 clones, almost 75% of them present only once. Of note for this clone: Its cognate antigen is unknown.

The donors gave bone marrow, and they were healthy. Sequencing was done on a sample of PBMCs. The receptor was derived from a man aged 35-49 years in good health and CMV-seronegative. The V and J genes are TRBV7-2 and TRBJ2-7; possible D gene TRBD1, 5 bases. The CDR3 nucleotides are TGTGCCAGCAGCTTAGCGGCAGGGAAAGAGCTCACCTACGAGCAGTACTTC. Its translation is CASSLAAGKELTYEQYF.